This section outlines one TCR beta chain sequence together with its context. Its target antigen remains unknown. Per-base quality was not reported, and no clone a single base away is much larger than it. The data stem from a study of T cell changes during pregnancy in multiple sclerosis (dated by TCRdb to between 2018 and 2021). With regard to the full study: The study looked at changes in the T cell repertoire across pregnancy in women with multiple sclerosis.

The library was made by the immunoSEQ multiplex PCR assay. This immuneACCESS table, as held by TCRdb, lists in-frame sequences with V and J called but not all clones. Of the missing ones, under half trace to an unresolved V gene in checked studies; the others have no known cause. The sample yields approximately 65,000 clones; almost 97% were counted once. The ten top clones hold 2% to 2.5% of the sample. This specimen consisted of CD8+ T cells from peripheral blood mononuclear cells, obtained after pregnancy. This receptor was taken from a female donor with multiple sclerosis, enrolled in a pregnancy study.

The CDR3 in this case is CASSQAGTVPSGQFF. The sequence in DNA is TGCGCCAGCAGCCAGGCCGGGACAGTACCAAGCGGGCAGTTCTTC. The rearranged segments are TRBV4-1 and TRBJ2-1; 7 nucleotides in the junction match TRBD1. Via the germline V gene, CDR1 is MGHRA and CDR2 YSYEKL. Germline trimming amounts to 3 bases on V and 12 bases on J, with 14 as the count of junction bases outside the gene matches. Measured from the cysteine to the phenylalanine, the CDR3 is 15 residues long. This entry keeps only the CDR3 DNA: 45 bases, framed from base 1.